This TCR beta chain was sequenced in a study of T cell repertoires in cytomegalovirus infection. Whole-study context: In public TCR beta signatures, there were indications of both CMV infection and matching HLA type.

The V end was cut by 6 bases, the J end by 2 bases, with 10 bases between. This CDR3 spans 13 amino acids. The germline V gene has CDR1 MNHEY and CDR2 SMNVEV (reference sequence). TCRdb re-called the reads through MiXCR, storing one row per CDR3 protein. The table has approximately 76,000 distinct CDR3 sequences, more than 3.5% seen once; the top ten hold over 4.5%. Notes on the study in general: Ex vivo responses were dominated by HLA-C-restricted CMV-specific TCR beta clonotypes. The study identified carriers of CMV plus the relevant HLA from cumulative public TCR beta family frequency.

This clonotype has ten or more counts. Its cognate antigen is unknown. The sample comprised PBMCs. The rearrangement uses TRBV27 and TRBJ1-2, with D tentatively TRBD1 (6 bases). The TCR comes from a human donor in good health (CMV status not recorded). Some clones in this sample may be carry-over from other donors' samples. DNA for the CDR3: TGTGCCAGCAGCTTAGGGGGAAACTATGGCTACACCTTC. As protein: CASSLGGNYGYTF.